This T cell receptor (beta chain) was found in a study of control samples from healthy donors and cancer patients (dated by TCRdb to the early 2020s). Receptor amplification or capture employed the immunoSEQ multiplex PCR assay. This is the immuneACCESS table as TCRdb keeps it, with only in-frame sequences that have V and J called. A part of the clones is gone; compared with another copy, unresolved V genes explain less than half, and the rest is unexplained. The sample records fewer than 15,000 clones, roughly 94% of which are singletons. Of the sample, 27% is held by the ten largest clones. Note on this clone: Its antigen is currently not known. No much larger clonotype is one base removed from it; base qualities were not supplied.

CDR1 and CDR2 were assigned from the germline V gene as MNHEY and SVGAGI. From the cysteine up to the phenylalanine, the CDR3 has a length of 15 residues. The entry retains the CDR3 DNA only, 45 bases that are in frame from base 1. The junction shows trimming of 3 bases on V and 2 bases on J, and the gene matches do not reach 6 bases of it. This receptor was identified in a man aged 65 to 79 with head and neck cancer. The sample taken for sequencing was PBMCs. The chain uses TRBV6-5 and TRBJ2-7, and 8 junctional nucleotides match TRBD2. The sequence in DNA is TGTGCCAGCAGTTATACCCGGGGGGGCCCCTACGAGCAGTACTTC. It specifies CASSYTRGGPYEQYF.